This TCR beta chain was sequenced for a study of identical twins. Study-level findings and limits: Cord blood's abundant beta clonotypes had fewer insertions, unlike memory repertoires.

The CDR3 totals 15 residues. V shed 3 bases and J shed 0 bases, with 11 bases lying between them. Every one of the donors was a healthy Caucasian. With respect to this clonotype: Its antigen is unidentified.

It was template switching that added a universal primer site, and there were unique molecular identifiers on the cDNA. TCRdb passed the 5' RACE reads through MiXCR, listing each CDR3 protein once. The sample holds nearly 900,000 distinct CDR3 sequences, roughly an eighth seen once. The data were also submitted as part of a second study, on yellow fever vaccine responses in identical twins. As that study records: In identical twins, vaccine T cell responses appeared partly shared and partly individual.

Sequenced sample: PBMCs. This receptor was taken from a woman under 30 in good health. The V gene is TRBV12-3 or TRBV12-4, the J gene TRBJ2-5; D is perhaps TRBD1 (6 bases). The CDR3 region has the DNA TGTGCCAGCAGTTTCGCCCAGGGGAACCAAGAGACCCAGTACTTC. Translating it yields CASSFAQGNQETQYF.